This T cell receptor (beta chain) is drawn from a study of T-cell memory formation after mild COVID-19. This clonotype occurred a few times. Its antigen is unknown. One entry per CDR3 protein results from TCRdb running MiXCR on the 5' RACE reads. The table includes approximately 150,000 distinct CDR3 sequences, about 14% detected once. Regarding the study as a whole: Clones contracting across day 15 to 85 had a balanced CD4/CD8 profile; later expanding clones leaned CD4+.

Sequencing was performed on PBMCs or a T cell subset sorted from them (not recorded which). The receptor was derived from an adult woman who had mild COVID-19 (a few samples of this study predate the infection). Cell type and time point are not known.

The chain's CDR3 is CASSPLQGPDYEQYF. For the CDR3, the DNA is TGTGCCAGCAGCCCCCTACAGGGGCCGGACTACGAGCAGTACTTC. The chain is built from TRBV6-6 and TRBJ2-7; TRBD1 matches at 7 bases. This CDR3 is built from 15 residues. The J segment lost 3 bases and the V segment lost 6 bases, leaving 11 bases of the junction unmatched. From germline, CDR1 is MNHNY and CDR2 SVGAGI (reference sequence).